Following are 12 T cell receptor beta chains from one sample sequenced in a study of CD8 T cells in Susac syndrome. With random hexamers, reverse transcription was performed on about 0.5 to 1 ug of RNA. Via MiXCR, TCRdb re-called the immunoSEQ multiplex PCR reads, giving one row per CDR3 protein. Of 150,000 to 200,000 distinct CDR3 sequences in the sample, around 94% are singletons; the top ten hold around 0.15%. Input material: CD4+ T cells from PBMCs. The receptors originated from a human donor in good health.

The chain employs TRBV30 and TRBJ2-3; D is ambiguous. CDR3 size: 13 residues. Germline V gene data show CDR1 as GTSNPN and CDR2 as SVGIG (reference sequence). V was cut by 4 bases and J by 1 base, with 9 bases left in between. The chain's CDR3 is CAWTRDRTDTQYF. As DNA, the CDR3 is TGTGCCTGGACTAGGGATCGCACAGATACGCAGTATTTT.

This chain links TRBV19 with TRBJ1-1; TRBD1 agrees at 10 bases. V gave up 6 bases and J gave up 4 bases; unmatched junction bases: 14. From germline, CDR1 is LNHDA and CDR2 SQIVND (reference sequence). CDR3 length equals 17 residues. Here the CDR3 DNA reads TGTGCCAGTAGGGGACAGGGGAAGTTAATGGGGCGCACTGAAGCTTTCTTT. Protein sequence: CASRGQGKLMGRTEAFF.

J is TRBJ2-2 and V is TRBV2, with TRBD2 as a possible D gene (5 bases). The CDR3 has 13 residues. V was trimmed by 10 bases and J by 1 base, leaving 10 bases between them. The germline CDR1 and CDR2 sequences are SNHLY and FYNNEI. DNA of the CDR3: TGTGCCACCGGACGGGGGAACACCGGGGAGCTGTTTTTT. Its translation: CATGRGNTGELFF.

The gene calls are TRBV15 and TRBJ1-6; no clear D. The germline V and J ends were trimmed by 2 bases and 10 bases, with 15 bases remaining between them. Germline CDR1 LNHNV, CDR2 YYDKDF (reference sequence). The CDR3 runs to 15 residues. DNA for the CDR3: TGTGCCACCAGCAGAATCGCTGGTTTAGAGTCACCCCTCCACTTT. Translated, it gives CATSRIAGLESPLHF. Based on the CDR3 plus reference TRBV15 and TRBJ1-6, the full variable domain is DAMVIQNPRYQVTQFGKPVTLSCSQTLNHNVMYWYQQKSSQAPKLLFHYYDKDFNNEADTPDNFQSRRPNTSFCFLDIRSPGLGDTAMYLCATSRIAGLESPLHFGNGTRLTVT.

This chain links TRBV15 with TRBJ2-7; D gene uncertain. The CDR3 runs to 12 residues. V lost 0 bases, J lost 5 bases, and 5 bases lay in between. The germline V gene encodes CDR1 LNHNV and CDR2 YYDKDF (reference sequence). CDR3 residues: CATSRDRDEQYF. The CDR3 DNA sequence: TGTGCCACCAGCAGAGATAGGGACGAGCAGTACTTC. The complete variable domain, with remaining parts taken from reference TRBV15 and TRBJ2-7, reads DAMVIQNPRYQVTQFGKPVTLSCSQTLNHNVMYWYQQKSSQAPKLLFHYYDKDFNNEADTPDNFQSRRPNTSFCFLDIRSPGLGDTAMYLCATSRDRDEQYFGPGTRLTVT.

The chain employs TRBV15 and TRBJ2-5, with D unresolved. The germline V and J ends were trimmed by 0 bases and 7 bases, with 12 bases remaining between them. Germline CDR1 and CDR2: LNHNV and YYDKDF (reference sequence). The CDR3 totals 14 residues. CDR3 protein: CATSRDWVGGTQYF. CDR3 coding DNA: TGTGCCACCAGCAGAGATTGGGTTGGTGGGACCCAGTACTTC.

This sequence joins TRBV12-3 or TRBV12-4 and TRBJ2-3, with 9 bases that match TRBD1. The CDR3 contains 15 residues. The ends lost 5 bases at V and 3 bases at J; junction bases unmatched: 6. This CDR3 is CASSPDGTGTDTQYF. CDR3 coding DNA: TGTGCCAGCAGTCCCGACGGGACAGGGACAGATACGCAGTATTTT.

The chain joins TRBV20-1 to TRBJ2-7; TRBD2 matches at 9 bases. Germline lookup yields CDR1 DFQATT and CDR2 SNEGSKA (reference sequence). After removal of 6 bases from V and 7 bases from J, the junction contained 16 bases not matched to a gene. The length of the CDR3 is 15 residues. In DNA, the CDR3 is TGCAGTGCAGATCACCTCGGACTAGCGTCGGGGGAGCAGTACTTC. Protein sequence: CSADHLGLASGEQYF.

This CDR3 reads CASSLAQGDNEQYF. The CDR3 bases are TGTGCCAGCAGCTTAGCACAGGGTGACAACGAGCAGTACTTC. The chain combines TRBV7-2 with TRBJ2-7, with a tentative D call TRBD1 (6 bases). Trimming took 0 bases from V and 5 from J, leaving 11 bases between them. The length of the CDR3 is 14 residues. Per the germline V gene, CDR1 is SGHTA and CDR2 is FQGNSA.

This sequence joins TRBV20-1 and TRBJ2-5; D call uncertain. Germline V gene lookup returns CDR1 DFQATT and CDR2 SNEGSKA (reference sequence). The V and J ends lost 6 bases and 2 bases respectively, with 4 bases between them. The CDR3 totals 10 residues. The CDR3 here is CSAEQETQYF. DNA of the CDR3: TGCAGTGCGGAACAAGAGACCCAGTACTTC.

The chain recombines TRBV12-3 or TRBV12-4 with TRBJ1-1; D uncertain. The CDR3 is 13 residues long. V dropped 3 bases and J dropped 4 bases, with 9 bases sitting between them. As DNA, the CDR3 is TGTGCCAGCAGTTTGAGGCCGGGCACTGAAGCTTTCTTT. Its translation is CASSLRPGTEAFF.

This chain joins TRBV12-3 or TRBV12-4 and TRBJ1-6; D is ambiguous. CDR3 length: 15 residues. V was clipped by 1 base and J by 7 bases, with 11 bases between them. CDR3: CASSLDAHRNSPLHF. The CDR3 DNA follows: TGTGCCAGCAGTTTAGATGCTCATCGGAATTCACCCCTCCACTTT.